This TCR beta chain derives from a study of T cell repertoires in cytomegalovirus infection. In the study overall: Public TCR beta signatures provided an indication of both CMV infection and a matching HLA type.

The ends were cut back, 2 bases at V and 5 bases at J, with 7 bases in the middle. Germline V gene data show CDR1 as LNHDA and CDR2 as SQIVND (reference sequence). The CDR3 consists of 13 residues. General observations from the study: Cumulative frequency of public TCR beta families picked out carriers of CMV plus the relevant HLA.

TCRdb processed the reads anew with MiXCR; each CDR3 protein has one entry. Of about 530,000 distinct CDR3 sequences listed, around a quarter are singletons. This clonotype showed up just a few times. Its antigen is not known. The TCR sequence derives from a human donor in good health (CMV status not recorded). Some clones in this sample may be carry-over from other donors' samples. V gene TRBV19 combines with J gene TRBJ2-1; no definite D call. The sequenced sample consisted of PBMCs. The CDR3 here is CASSITPNNEQFF. The CDR3 DNA reads TGTGCCAGTAGTATAACTCCGAACAATGAGCAGTTCTTC.